This entry lists 30 T cell receptor beta chains sequenced from one sample in a study of CD8+CD57+ T cells in acquired aplastic anemia. Patients chosen for sequencing had CD8+CD57+ cells that had expanded, as shown by flow cytometry. CDR3 and TCR beta VDJ profiling relied on genomic DNA as the template. TCRdb fed the reads into MiXCR, producing one record per CDR3 protein. In the table there are 200,000 or so distinct CDR3 sequences, roughly two thirds of which are singletons. Sequencing was carried out using sorted CD4+, CD8+, or CD8+CD57+ T cells (not recorded which) from PBMCs. The receptors derive from a human donor with aplastic anemia.

The V call is TRBV9, the J call TRBJ1-1; 11 positions agree with TRBD1. Looked up from germline, CDR1 is SGDLS and CDR2 is YYNGEE. V was pared by 3 bases and J by 5 bases, with 9 bases of the junction left unmatched. The length of the CDR3 is 16 residues. This chain's CDR3 is CASSGLGQGGVTEAFF. The CDR3 DNA sequence: TGTGCCAGCAGCGGTTTGGGACAGGGGGGGGTTACTGAAGCTTTCTTT.

This clonotype was observed a handful of times. The rearrangement joins TRBV7-9 to TRBJ1-2; no reliable D call. Trimming left V 5 bases short and J 3 bases short, with 7 bases between. This CDR3 is built from 12 residues. Germline loops: CDR1 SEHNR, CDR2 FQNEAQ (reference sequence). CDR3: CASSGLDYGYTF. The CDR3 DNA is TGTGCCAGCAGCGGCCTCGACTATGGCTACACCTTC.

The gene calls are TRBV7-9 and TRBJ1-1; D is unresolved. This CDR3 is 13 amino acids long. V was shortened by 5 bases and J by 4 bases, with 11 bases between the two germline ends. Germline V CDR1 and CDR2: SEHNR, FQNEAQ (reference sequence). The CDR3 DNA reads TGTGCCAGCAGCCCCTTTGCGGCCACTGAAGCTTTCTTT. Translated, it gives CASSPFAATEAFF. Full variable domain (missing parts from reference TRBV7-9 and TRBJ1-1): DTGVSQNPRHKITKRGQNVTFRCDPISEHNRLYWYRQTLGQGPEFLTYFQNEAQLEKSRLLSDRFSAERPKGSFSTLEIQRTEQGDSAMYLCASSPFAATEAFFGQGTRLTVV.

V usage is TRBV12-3 or TRBV12-4 and J usage is TRBJ1-6, with D uncertain. V was pared by 1 base and J by 9 bases, with 1 base between. The CDR3 extends over 11 amino acids. CDR3 DNA sequence: TGTGCCAGCAGTTTAGTTTCACCCCTCCACTTT. Protein product: CASSLVSPLHF.

The chain recombines TRBV7-2 with TRBJ2-7, with 7 positions matching TRBD1. Germline trimming cut 1 base from V and 6 bases from J; bases unmatched to any gene: 3. The CDR3 extends over 13 amino acids. Germline V gives CDR1 SGHTA, CDR2 FQGNSA. The CDR3 reads CASSLVQGSEQYF. The CDR3 DNA reads as TGTGCCAGCAGCTTAGTACAGGGGAGCGAGCAGTACTTC.

The V gene is TRBV5-1, the J gene TRBJ2-4, with D possibly being TRBD2 (5 bases). The CDR3 runs to 17 residues. The V end lost 2 bases, the J end lost 0 bases, and 15 bases lay between the germline ends. CDR1 and CDR2 (germline): SGHRS, YFSETQ. The CDR3 region has the DNA TGCGCCAGCAGCTTTTCTGGACTGACGGCAGCCAAAAACATTCAGTACTTC. This gives the protein CASSFSGLTAAKNIQYF.

The chain joins TRBV7-2 to TRBJ2-1, with a weak D call TRBD2 (6 bases). Germline CDR1 is SGHTA and CDR2 is FQGNSA. The length of the CDR3 is 16 residues. Deletions cut 5 bases from V and 2 bases from J, with 16 bases between. DNA of the CDR3: TGTGCCAGCAGCCAAAGTCGGGGGTTGACCTACAATGAGCAGTTCTTC. As protein: CASSQSRGLTYNEQFF.

The chain links TRBV19 to TRBJ1-4, with D tentatively TRBD1 (5 bases). V lost 5 bases and J lost 5, with 15 bases in between. Germline V lookup: CDR1 LNHDA, CDR2 SQIVND (reference sequence). The length of the CDR3 is 15 residues. The CDR3 sequence is CASSALGLANEKLFF. DNA for the CDR3: TGTGCCAGTAGTGCCCTGGGACTGGCCAATGAAAAACTGTTTTTT.

The rearrangement links TRBV12-3 or TRBV12-4 to TRBJ2-1, with D uncertain. V gave up 2 bases and J gave up 12 bases, with 8 bases separating them. The CDR3 consists of 11 residues. Here the CDR3 DNA reads TGTGCCAGCAGTTTATCGGTTTGGCAGTTCTTC. This encodes CASSLSVWQFF.

The gene calls are TRBV10-3 and TRBJ2-5; a possible D gene is TRBD2 (6 bases). CDR3 length: 14 amino acids. Germline assignment: CDR1 ENHRY and CDR2 SYGVKD. V was clipped by 4 bases and J by 5 bases, with 14 bases between them. This CDR3 reads CAISARDFGETQYF. DNA for the CDR3: TGTGCCATCAGTGCACGGGACTTCGGGGAGACCCAGTACTTC.

The V gene is TRBV20-1, the J gene TRBJ2-7; 7 nucleotides agree with TRBD2. Per the germline V gene, CDR1 is DFQATT and CDR2 is SNEGSKA (reference sequence). Trimming removed 0 bases from V and 4 bases from J; junction bases left unmatched: 9. This CDR3 spans 15 amino acids. This CDR3 reads CSAREERLAGYEQYF. As DNA, the CDR3 is TGCAGTGCTAGAGAGGAGAGACTAGCCGGTTACGAGCAGTACTTC.

This chain links TRBV7-2 with TRBJ1-1, with TRBD1 identical over 8 bases. Germline V gene sequence: CDR1 SGHTA, CDR2 FQGNSA. CDR3 size: 13 residues. V shed 5 bases, J shed 7 bases, and the junction held 6 bases outside the gene matches. The CDR3 DNA is TGTGCCAGCAGCACAGGGACAGGCCTTGAAGCTTTCTTT. Translated, it gives CASSTGTGLEAFF.

This sequence joins TRBV20-1 and TRBJ2-6; the D is unclear. V dropped 4 bases and J dropped 3 bases, with 7 bases sitting between them. Looked up from germline, CDR1 is DFQATT and CDR2 is SNEGSKA (reference sequence). The CDR3 has 13 residues. Here the CDR3 reads CSANPVGANVLTF. In DNA form, the CDR3 reads TGCAGTGCTAACCCGGTTGGGGCCAACGTCCTGACTTTC.

The chain joins TRBV19 to TRBJ2-7; 10 bases map to TRBD2. Trimming at V came to 1 base and at J to 5 bases, leaving 5 bases not matched to a gene. CDR3 length: 15 amino acids. CDR1 LNHDA and CDR2 SQIVND come from the germline V gene (reference sequence). In nucleotides, the CDR3 is TGTGCCAGTAGTATAGCTAGCGGGAGTACAAACGAGCAGTACTTC. Translating gives CASSIASGSTNEQYF.

This clonotype was counted a few times. This chain joins TRBV27 and TRBJ2-3; perhaps TRBD1 as D (5 bases). CDR1 MNHEY and CDR2 SMNVEV come from the germline V gene (reference sequence). The ends were cut back, 2 bases at V and 4 bases at J, with 10 bases in the middle. The CDR3 is 14 amino acids. The CDR3 DNA sequence: TGTGCCAGCAGTTTACCAGGGCTAGCAGATACGCAGTATTTT. Translation: CASSLPGLADTQYF.

This clonotype was observed a handful of times. The chain is built from TRBV19 and TRBJ1-1; 10 nucleotides agree with TRBD1. This CDR3 has 14 amino acids. V was pared by 7 bases and J by 1 base, with 3 bases of the junction left unmatched. Germline CDR1 is LNHDA and CDR2 is SQIVND (reference sequence). CDR3 region: CASTRQGANTEAFF. CDR3 sequence (DNA): TGTGCCAGTACCCGACAGGGGGCGAACACTGAAGCTTTCTTT.

The genes are TRBV5-6 and TRBJ2-7; 11 positions agree with TRBD2. Per germline, CDR1 SGHDT and CDR2 YYEEEE. The CDR3 sequence is 13 residues long. V gave up 2 bases and J gave up 7 bases; unmatched junction bases: 2. The CDR3 spells CASSFSGRGEQYF. CDR3 DNA sequence: TGTGCCAGCAGCTTTAGCGGGAGGGGTGAGCAGTACTTC.

The V call is TRBV5-1, the J call TRBJ1-1, with TRBD1 identical over 10 bases. Trimming at V came to 1 base and at J to 0 bases, leaving 3 bases not matched to a gene. The CDR3 runs to 16 residues. From germline, CDR1 is SGHRS and CDR2 YFSETQ. This CDR3 reads CASSLWTGGLNTEAFF. Here the CDR3 DNA reads TGCGCCAGCAGCTTGTGGACAGGGGGTTTGAACACTGAAGCTTTCTTT.

This clonotype was seen once. The V and J genes are TRBV20-1 and TRBJ1-2; 7 bases agree with TRBD1. CDR3 size: 14 residues. V lost 3 bases, J lost 0 bases, and 4 bases stayed unmatched. Germline loops: CDR1 DFQATT, CDR2 SNEGSKA (reference sequence). The CDR3 here is CSARDRPSNYGYTF. Written as DNA, the CDR3 is TGCAGTGCTAGGGACAGGCCGTCTAACTATGGCTACACCTTC.

The table lists this clonotype with many counts. This sequence joins TRBV24-1 and TRBJ1-2; no definite D call. The CDR3 contains 12 residues. V lost 3 bases to trimming and J lost 5 bases, with 6 bases between them. Per the germline V gene, CDR1 is KGHDR and CDR2 is SFDVKD. As DNA, the CDR3 is TGTGCCACCAGTGATGGGAGGTATGGCTACACCTTC. This codes for CATSDGRYGYTF.

This sequence joins TRBV7-2 and TRBJ2-7, with 13 bases matching TRBD2. V gave up 5 bases and J gave up 3 bases; unmatched junction bases: 4. The CDR3 spans 15 residues. Germline V CDR1 and CDR2: SGHTA, FQGNSA. For the CDR3, the DNA is TGTGCCAGCAGCCCACGGACTAGCGGGGGCTACGAGCAGTACTTC. This sequence encodes CASSPRTSGGYEQYF.

V and J are TRBV7-2 and TRBJ2-7, with a weak D call TRBD2 (7 bases). There are 15 residues in the CDR3. Per the germline V gene, CDR1 is SGHTA and CDR2 is FQGNSA. V was clipped by 6 bases and J by 2 bases, with 17 bases between them. CDR3 sequence: CASSGEGQTTYEQYF. CDR3 nucleotides: TGTGCCAGCAGTGGGGAGGGACAAACGACCTACGAGCAGTACTTC.

About this clonotype: A much larger clone lies one base from this, so it may be a read error. V gene TRBV5-8 combines with J gene TRBJ2-1; D might be TRBD1 (5 bases). CDR1 and CDR2 from the germline V gene are SGHTS and YDEGEE. This CDR3 comprises 15 residues. V gave up 7 bases and J gave up 6 bases, with 20 bases separating them. CDR3 bases: TGTGCCAGCGGCATGGGTCCCCCTAGGGGCAATGAGCAGTTCTTC. Its translation: CASGMGPPRGNEQFF.

This chain connects TRBV10-2 to TRBJ2-7, with D unclear. Germline V CDR1 and CDR2: WSHSY, SAAADI. This CDR3 contains 12 residues. Trimming removed 6 bases at V and 4 bases at J, with 10 bases between. The CDR3 DNA sequence: TGCGCCAGCAGAAACACCCGGTACGAGCAGTACTTC. Translating gives CASRNTRYEQYF.

V gene TRBV24-1 combines with J gene TRBJ1-2, with TRBD1 as a possible D gene (5 bases). The germline gives CDR1 KGHDR, CDR2 SFDVKD. Trimming stripped 4 bases from V and 2 bases from J, with 10 bases between. The length of the CDR3 is 14 residues. The CDR3 loop reads CATSDPGRNYGYTF. The CDR3 coding sequence is TGTGCCACCAGTGACCCAGGGAGAAACTATGGCTACACCTTC.

This clonotype was seen a few times. V and J are TRBV28 and TRBJ2-1; TRBD1 is a possible D gene (6 bases). The CDR3 length is 13 residues. The ends were cut back, 6 bases at V and 8 bases at J, with 14 bases in the middle. Germline values: CDR1 MDHEN, CDR2 SYDVKM. CDR3 protein: CASRMTGGDEQFF. The CDR3 DNA sequence: TGTGCCAGCAGGATGACAGGTGGGGATGAGCAGTTCTTC.

The J gene is TRBJ2-2, the V gene TRBV24-1; TRBD2 agrees at 11 bases. With V trimmed by 10 bases and J by 5 bases, 11 bases remained unmatched. The germline V gene has CDR1 KGHDR and CDR2 SFDVKD. This CDR3 contains 16 residues. CDR3 sequence: CATQANRLAGTGELFF. In nucleotides, the CDR3 is TGTGCCACTCAAGCAAATCGACTAGCGGGGACCGGGGAGCTGTTTTTT.

This clonotype was seen a handful of times. CDR3 DNA sequence: TGCGCCAGCAGTGAGTCGTACTTATCCTACAATGAGCAGTTCTTC. Protein: CASSESYLSYNEQFF. The chain couples TRBV10-2 to TRBJ2-1; D not resolved. The germline V gene has CDR1 WSHSY and CDR2 SAAADI. This CDR3 contains 15 residues. V shed 0 bases and J shed 1 base, with 7 bases lying between them.

The gene calls are TRBV2 and TRBJ2-1; 7 nucleotides line up with TRBD2. This CDR3 has 12 residues. Germline values: CDR1 SNHLY, CDR2 FYNNEI. Germline trimming cut 10 bases from V and 9 bases from J; bases unmatched to any gene: 9. The CDR3 DNA sequence: TGTGCCAAAGCGGGGCGGCGGGGTGAGCAGTTCTTC. Its protein is CAKAGRRGEQFF.

The rearrangement uses TRBV5-1 and TRBJ2-7; the D gene is possibly TRBD2 (5 bases). V was shortened by 0 bases and J by 4 bases, with 11 bases between the two germline ends. The CDR3 consists of 14 residues. Germline assignment: CDR1 SGHRS and CDR2 YFSETQ. The CDR3 is CASSLGASRYEQYF. CDR3 coding DNA: TGCGCCAGCAGCTTGGGAGCTAGCCGGTACGAGCAGTACTTC. The full variable domain, completed using reference TRBV5-1 and TRBJ2-7, is KAGVTQTPRYLIKTRGQQVTLSCSPISGHRSVSWYQQTPGQGLQFLFEYFSETQRNKGNFPGRFSGRQFSNSRSEMNVSTLELGDSALYLCASSLGASRYEQYFGPGTRLTVT.